What follows describes a single T cell receptor beta chain. One junction end disagrees with the germline gene, perhaps due to a read error. Germline lookup yields CDR1 DFQATT and CDR2 SNEGSKA (reference sequence). This CDR3 spans 16 amino acids. The record originates from a study of T cells after yellow fever vaccination. For TCR, cDNA came from 5'RACE template switching, which added a universal primer site and UMIs. TCRdb called the 5' RACE reads again in MiXCR, with one record for every CDR3 protein. In the table there are 500,000 to 650,000 distinct CDR3 sequences, approximately 16% of which are singletons.

This specimen consisted of PBMCs, obtained roughly 5 days after the first yellow fever vaccination. The rearrangement joins TRBV20-1 to TRBJ2-3, with D tentatively TRBD1 (5 bases). The receptor was derived from a young man who received the YFV17D yellow fever vaccine. The CDR3 loop reads CCARDQAGLEVDTQYF. CDR3 DNA sequence: TGCTGTGCTAGAGATCAGGCAGGGTTGGAAGTGGATACGCAGTATTTT.